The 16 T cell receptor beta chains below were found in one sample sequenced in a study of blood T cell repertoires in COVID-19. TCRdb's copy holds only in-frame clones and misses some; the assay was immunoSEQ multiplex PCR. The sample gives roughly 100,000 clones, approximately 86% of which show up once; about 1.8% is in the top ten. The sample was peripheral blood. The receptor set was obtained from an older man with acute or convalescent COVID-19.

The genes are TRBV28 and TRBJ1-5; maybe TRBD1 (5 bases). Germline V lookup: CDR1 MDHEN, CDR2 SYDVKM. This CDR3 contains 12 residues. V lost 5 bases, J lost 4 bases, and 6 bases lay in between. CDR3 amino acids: CASSRGNQPQHF. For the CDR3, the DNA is TGTGCCAGCAGTAGGGGAAATCAGCCCCAGCATTTT.

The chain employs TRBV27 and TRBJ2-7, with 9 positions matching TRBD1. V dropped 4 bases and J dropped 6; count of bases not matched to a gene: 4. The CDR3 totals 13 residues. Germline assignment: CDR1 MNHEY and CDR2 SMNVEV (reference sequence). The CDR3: CASSSTGGGEQYF. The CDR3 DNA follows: TGTGCCAGCAGTTCCACAGGGGGCGGCGAGCAGTACTTC.

The CDR3 region is CASSGTGANQPQHF. The CDR3 region has the DNA TGTGCCAGTAGTGGGACAGGAGCCAATCAGCCCCAGCATTTT. The V and J genes are TRBV19 and TRBJ1-5, with 8 bases aligning to TRBD1. The V segment lost 5 bases and the J segment 3 bases; nucleotides outside the gene matches: 3. From germline, CDR1 is LNHDA and CDR2 SQIVND (reference sequence). CDR3 length equals 14 residues.

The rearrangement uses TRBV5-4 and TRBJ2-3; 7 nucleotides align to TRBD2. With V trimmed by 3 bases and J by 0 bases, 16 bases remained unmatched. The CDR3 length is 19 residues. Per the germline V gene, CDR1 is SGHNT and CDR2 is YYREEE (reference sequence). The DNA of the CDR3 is TGTGCCAGCAGCTCTCAAGTGAGCGGGACCTACACTAGCACAGATACGCAGTATTTT. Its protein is CASSSQVSGTYTSTDTQYF.

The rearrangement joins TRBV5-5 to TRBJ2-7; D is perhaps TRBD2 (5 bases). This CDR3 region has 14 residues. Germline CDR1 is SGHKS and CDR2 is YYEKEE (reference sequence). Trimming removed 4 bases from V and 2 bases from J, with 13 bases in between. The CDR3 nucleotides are TGTGCCAGCAGCAACCGTGGGAGAGCCTACGAGCAGTACTTC. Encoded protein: CASSNRGRAYEQYF.

This CDR3 is CSVEDWTGANQPQHF. DNA for the CDR3: TGCAGCGTTGAAGATTGGACAGGGGCGAATCAGCCCCAGCATTTT. This chain connects TRBV29-1 to TRBJ1-5, with 9 nucleotides matching TRBD1. The V gene end was trimmed by 0 bases and the J gene end by 4 bases; junction bases not matched to a gene: 4. The CDR3 totals 15 residues. Germline V lookup: CDR1 SQVTM, CDR2 ANQGSEA.

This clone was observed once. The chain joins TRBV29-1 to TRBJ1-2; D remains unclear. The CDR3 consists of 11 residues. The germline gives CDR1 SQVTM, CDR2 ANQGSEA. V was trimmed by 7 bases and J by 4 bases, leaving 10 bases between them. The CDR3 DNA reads TGCAGCGCCTCTATAGTCTATGGCTACACCTTC. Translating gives CSASIVYGYTF.

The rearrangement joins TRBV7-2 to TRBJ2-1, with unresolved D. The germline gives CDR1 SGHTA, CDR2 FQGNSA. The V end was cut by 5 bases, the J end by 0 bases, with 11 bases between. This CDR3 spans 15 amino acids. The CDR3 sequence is CASSPRSGSYNEQFF. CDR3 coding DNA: TGTGCCAGCAGCCCTCGGTCGGGCTCCTACAATGAGCAGTTCTTC.

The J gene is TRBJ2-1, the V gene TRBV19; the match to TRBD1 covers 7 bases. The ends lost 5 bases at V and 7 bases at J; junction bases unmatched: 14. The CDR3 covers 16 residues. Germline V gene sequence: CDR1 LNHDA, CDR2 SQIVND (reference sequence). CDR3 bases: TGTGCCAGTAGTTTGGGGCAGGGGGTGATGGTGAATGAGCAGTTCTTC. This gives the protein CASSLGQGVMVNEQFF.

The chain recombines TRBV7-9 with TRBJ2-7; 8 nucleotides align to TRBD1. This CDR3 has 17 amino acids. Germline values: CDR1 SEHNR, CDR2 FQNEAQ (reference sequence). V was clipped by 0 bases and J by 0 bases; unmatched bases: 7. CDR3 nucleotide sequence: TGTGCCAGCAGCTTAGCGCTAACAGGGGGGAGCTCCTACGAGCAGTACTTC. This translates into CASSLALTGGSSYEQYF.

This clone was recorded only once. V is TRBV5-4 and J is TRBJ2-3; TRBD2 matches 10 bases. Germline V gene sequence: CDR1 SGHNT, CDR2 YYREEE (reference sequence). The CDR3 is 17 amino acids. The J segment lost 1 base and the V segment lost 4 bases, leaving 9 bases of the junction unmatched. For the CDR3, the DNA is TGTGCCAGCAGCCTTCCTCTAGCGGGAGCGGGCACAGATACGCAGTATTTT. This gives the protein CASSLPLAGAGTDTQYF.

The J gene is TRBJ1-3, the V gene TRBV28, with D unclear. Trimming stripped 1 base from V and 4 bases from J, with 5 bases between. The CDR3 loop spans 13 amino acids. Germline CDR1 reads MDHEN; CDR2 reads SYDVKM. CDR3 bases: TGTGCCAGCAGTTTATATCAGGGAAACACCATATATTTT. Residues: CASSLYQGNTIYF.

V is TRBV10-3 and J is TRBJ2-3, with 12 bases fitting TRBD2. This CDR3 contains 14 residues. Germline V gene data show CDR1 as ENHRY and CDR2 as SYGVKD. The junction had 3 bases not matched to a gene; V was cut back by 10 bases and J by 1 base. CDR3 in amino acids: CATRLAGGTDTQYF. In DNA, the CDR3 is TGTGCCACACGACTAGCGGGAGGCACAGATACGCAGTATTTT.

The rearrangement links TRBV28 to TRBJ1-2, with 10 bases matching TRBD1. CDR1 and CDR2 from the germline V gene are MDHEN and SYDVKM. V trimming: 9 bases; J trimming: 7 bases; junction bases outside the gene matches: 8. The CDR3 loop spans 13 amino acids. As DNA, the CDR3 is TGTGCCAGTTTCCGGGACAGGGGTCTTGGCTACACCTTC. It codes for CASFRDRGLGYTF.

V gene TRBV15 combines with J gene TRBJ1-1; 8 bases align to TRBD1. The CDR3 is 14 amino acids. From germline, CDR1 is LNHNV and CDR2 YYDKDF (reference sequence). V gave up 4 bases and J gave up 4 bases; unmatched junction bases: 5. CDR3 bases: TGTGCCACCAGCAAGGGACAGGTGGGCACTGAAGCTTTCTTT. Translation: CATSKGQVGTEAFF. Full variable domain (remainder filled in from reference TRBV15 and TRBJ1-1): DAMVIQNPRYQVTQFGKPVTLSCSQTLNHNVMYWYQQKSSQAPKLLFHYYDKDFNNEADTPDNFQSRRPNTSFCFLDIRSPGLGDTAMYLCATSKGQVGTEAFFGQGTRLTVV.

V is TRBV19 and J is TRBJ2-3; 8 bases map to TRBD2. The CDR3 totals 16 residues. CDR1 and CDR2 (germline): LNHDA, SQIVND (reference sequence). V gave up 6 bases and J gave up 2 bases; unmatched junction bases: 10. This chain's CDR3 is CASSPRGGSITDTQYF. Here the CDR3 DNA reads TGTGCCAGTAGCCCCCGGGGGGGATCGATCACAGATACGCAGTATTTT.